Below, 26 T cell receptor beta chains from the same sample are listed, as sequenced in a study of shared T cell receptors in the human thymus. Assay used: immunoSEQ multiplex PCR; TCRdb lists only in-frame clones, some missing. The sample shows 700,000 or so clones, approximately 85% of them seen only once. This sample was shared with a second study, whose subject was human thymus T cells.

Sample: thymocytes. Receptors were obtained from a girl less than two years old with a congenital heart defect.

This chain uses TRBV7-4 with TRBJ1-2; 7 bases match TRBD1. Looked up from germline, CDR1 is SGHVT and CDR2 is SQSDAQ. V was clipped by 5 bases and J by 4 bases; unmatched bases: 10. This CDR3 contains 15 residues. The CDR3 region has the DNA TGTGCCAGCAGCCCAATAGAGGGGGCTGTCTATGGCTACACCTTC. Its translation: CASSPIEGAVYGYTF.

The rearrangement links TRBV4-3 to TRBJ1-2; no reliable D call. Trimming removed 3 bases at V and 5 bases at J, with 16 bases between. The CDR3 has 15 amino acids. CDR1 is LGHNA and CDR2 is YSLEER in the germline V gene. As DNA, the CDR3 is TGCGCCAGCAGCCACGCGGGCCGATTCTTTTATGGCTACACCTTC. Translating it yields CASSHAGRFFYGYTF.

The rearrangement joins TRBV6-5 to TRBJ1-4; tentatively, D is TRBD1 (6 bases). Trimming cost V 6 bases and J 15 bases, with 17 bases left between them. Germline V gene lookup returns CDR1 MNHEY and CDR2 SVGAGI. This CDR3 spans 12 amino acids. CDR3 bases: TGTGCCAGCAGGTCACCAAGAGGGGGTGTGTTTTTT. This translates into CASRSPRGGVFF.

This rearrangement joins TRBV11-2 to TRBJ2-2; D perhaps matches TRBD1 (6 bases). Germline V lookup: CDR1 SGHAT, CDR2 FQNNGV. V lost 4 bases and J lost 5, with 11 bases in between. CDR3 size: 14 residues. CDR3 in amino acids: CASSSTGSTGELFF. CDR3 DNA: TGTGCCAGCAGCTCCACAGGGTCTACCGGGGAGCTGTTTTTT.

The V and J genes are TRBV28 and TRBJ2-3; TRBD2 matches at 10 bases. There are 17 residues in the CDR3. Germline V CDR1 and CDR2: MDHEN, SYDVKM. Trimming at V came to 2 bases and at J to 4 bases, leaving 9 bases not matched to a gene. The DNA of the CDR3 is TGTGCCAGCAGTTTAACAGCGGGGGGGCCCGGGCCAGATACGCAGTATTTT. Its protein is CASSLTAGGPGPDTQYF.

The chain is built from TRBV29-1 and TRBJ1-1; 11 bases align to TRBD1. CDR3 length: 14 residues. CDR1 SQVTM and CDR2 ANQGSEA come from the germline V gene. The ends lost 6 bases at V and 8 bases at J; junction bases unmatched: 11. The CDR3 region has the DNA TGCAGCGTGCCTCGGACAGGGGGCCTTTCGGAAGCTTTCTTT. Amino acid sequence: CSVPRTGGLSEAFF.

Note on this clone: Other DNA variants within this sample encode the same CDR3. The rearrangement links TRBV25-1 to TRBJ1-1; 9 bases align to TRBD1. With 4 bases clipped from V and 1 base from J, the junction kept 1 base outside the gene matches. The CDR3 has 14 residues. Germline V gene sequence: CDR1 MGHDK, CDR2 SYGVNS. CDR3 amino acids: CASSVGQGNTEAFF. In DNA form, the CDR3 reads TGTGCCAGCAGTGTGGGACAGGGGAACACTGAAGCTTTCTTT.

The chain recombines TRBV28 with TRBJ1-4; tentatively, D is TRBD1 (5 bases). The CDR3 is 14 residues long. The ends were cut back, 6 bases at V and 3 bases at J, with 11 bases in the middle. Per the germline V gene, CDR1 is MDHEN and CDR2 is SYDVKM. In DNA, the CDR3 is TGTGCCAGCAGACACAGGAAGTCTAATGAAAAACTGTTTTTT. Translation: CASRHRKSNEKLFF.

This clone has more than one count but fewer than ten. The CDR3 sequence: CASSLIRGPDTQYF. The CDR3 DNA reads as TGCGCCAGCAGTTTGATCAGGGGGCCAGATACGCAGTATTTT. V is TRBV5-1 and J is TRBJ2-3; 8 bases match TRBD1. Germline V CDR1 and CDR2: SGHRS, YFSETQ. Trimming cost V 5 bases and J 4 bases; bases outside gene matches: 6. This CDR3 contains 14 residues.

The sample holds one count of this clone. In DNA, the CDR3 is TGTGCCAGCGGGGAGGGGGATGAAAAACTGTTTTTT. As protein: CASGEGDEKLFF. This chain links TRBV6-1 with TRBJ1-4, with D possibly TRBD1 on 6 matching bases. V gave up 8 bases and J gave up 6 bases, with 10 bases separating them. CDR1 and CDR2 (germline): MNHNS, SASEGT. The CDR3 covers 12 residues.

Regarding this clone: Other DNA sequences from this sample encode an identical CDR3 as well. The chain recombines TRBV19 with TRBJ1-6; TRBD1 matches 7 bases. Losses at the gene ends were 5 bases for V and 0 bases for J; bases not matched to a gene: 7. The CDR3 covers 17 residues. CDR1 and CDR2 (germline): LNHDA, SQIVND (reference sequence). The CDR3 region has the DNA TGTGCCAGTAGTCCCCCCTCAGGGGGCTCCTATAATTCACCCCTCCACTTT. As protein: CASSPPSGGSYNSPLHF.

The chain carries TRBV11-2 and TRBJ2-1; no definite D call. The CDR3 has 12 amino acids. The germline CDR1 and CDR2 sequences are SGHAT and FQNNGV. V dropped 8 bases and J dropped 4 bases, with 9 bases sitting between them. The CDR3 region has the DNA TGTGCCAGCGTATTACGGTACAATGAGCAGTTCTTC. This codes for CASVLRYNEQFF.

The V call is TRBV27, the J call TRBJ1-6; TRBD1 matches 9 bases. The ends lost 3 bases at V and 9 bases at J; junction bases unmatched: 12. CDR1 and CDR2 (germline): MNHEY, SMNVEV (reference sequence). This CDR3 contains 17 residues. The CDR3 reads CASSFPKDRGVPSPLHF. The CDR3 bases are TGTGCCAGCAGTTTTCCCAAGGACAGGGGAGTGCCTTCACCCCTCCACTTT.

V and J are TRBV27 and TRBJ1-5, with D possibly matching TRBD1 (6 bases). Between the trimmed V and J ends, which lost 2 bases and 4 bases, there was a span of 12 bases. The germline V gene encodes CDR1 MNHEY and CDR2 SMNVEV (reference sequence). CDR3 length: 15 residues. CDR3 coding DNA: TGTGCCAGCAGTTTAGGCACAGGGCTAAATCAGCCCCAGCATTTT. This codes for CASSLGTGLNQPQHF.

The chain carries TRBV27 and TRBJ2-1; TRBD2 matches at 8 bases. CDR1 is MNHEY and CDR2 is SMNVEV in the germline V gene (reference sequence). The V and J ends lost 0 bases and 6 bases, in that order; junction bases with no gene match: 10. The CDR3 is 17 residues long. The CDR3 region is CASSLSRVTSAFNEQFF. The CDR3, as DNA: TGTGCCAGCAGTTTATCGCGAGTGACTAGCGCCTTCAATGAGCAGTTCTTC.

This clone was seen more than once but under ten times. The chain couples TRBV6-5 to TRBJ2-7, with no clear D. Germline V gene data show CDR1 as MNHEY and CDR2 as SVGAGI. Trimming removed 5 bases at V and 0 bases at J, with 11 bases between. CDR3 size: 14 residues. CDR3 in amino acids: CASSEFNSSYEQYF. CDR3 sequence (DNA): TGTGCCAGCAGTGAATTTAACAGCTCCTACGAGCAGTACTTC.

The V gene is TRBV7-2, the J gene TRBJ2-7; TRBD1 matches 10 bases. The CDR3 spans 16 residues. Germline V CDR1 and CDR2: SGHTA, FQGNSA. Trimming cost V 2 bases and J 5 bases; bases outside gene matches: 9. The CDR3 is CASSLPLRTGGNEQYF. Here the CDR3 DNA reads TGTGCCAGCAGCTTACCTCTCCGGACAGGGGGAAACGAGCAGTACTTC.

The chain joins TRBV28 to TRBJ2-7, with 8 bases that match TRBD2. The CDR3 is 16 residues long. After removal of 6 bases from V and 2 bases from J, the junction contained 12 bases not matched to a gene. Germline V gives CDR1 MDHEN, CDR2 SYDVKM. CDR3 in amino acids: CASSGSPGLVAYEQYF. As DNA, the CDR3 is TGTGCCAGCAGCGGCAGTCCGGGACTAGTGGCCTACGAGCAGTACTTC.

CDR3 residues: CASSQDGSGGPTYEQYF. The CDR3 DNA reads as TGCGCCAGCAGCCAAGATGGAAGCGGGGGGCCAACCTACGAGCAGTACTTC. The rearrangement links TRBV4-3 to TRBJ2-7; 9 bases are shared with TRBD2. The trim removed 0 bases at V and 2 bases at J, leaving 8 bases unmatched. Germline-derived CDR1 and CDR2 are LGHNA and YSLEER. This CDR3 spans 17 amino acids.

V is TRBV5-1 and J is TRBJ2-1; perhaps TRBD1 as D (5 bases). This CDR3 contains 15 residues. Germline V CDR1 and CDR2: SGHRS, YFSETQ. Trimming cost V 0 bases and J 2 bases, with 9 bases left between them. CDR3 sequence reads: CASSLAGIAYNEQFF. Here the CDR3 DNA reads TGCGCCAGCAGCTTGGCAGGGATAGCCTACAATGAGCAGTTCTTC.

The chain is built from TRBV5-6 and TRBJ2-5; TRBD2 agrees at 10 bases. The CDR3 loop spans 18 amino acids. CDR1 is SGHDT and CDR2 is YYEEEE in the germline V gene. With 5 bases clipped from V and 5 bases from J, the junction kept 18 bases outside the gene matches. The CDR3 protein is CASSRGVGSGGLGETQYF. CDR3 nucleotide sequence: TGTGCCAGCAGTCGTGGTGTGGGTAGCGGGGGGCTGGGGGAGACCCAGTACTTC. The full variable domain, completed using reference TRBV5-6 and TRBJ2-5, is DAGVTQSPTHLIKTRGQQVTLRCSPKSGHDTVSWYQQALGQGPQFIFQYYEEEERQRGNFPDRFSGHQFPNYSSELNVNALLLGDSALYLCASSRGVGSGGLGETQYFGPGTRLLVL.

This clone was picked up a small number of times. The gene calls are TRBV6-6 and TRBJ2-7; 7 bases agree with TRBD1. The length of the CDR3 is 15 residues. Germline CDR1 is MNHNY and CDR2 is SVGAGI (reference sequence). Germline trimming cut 2 bases from V and 2 bases from J; bases unmatched to any gene: 6. CDR3 protein: CASSYRKTGTYEQYF. CDR3 DNA sequence: TGTGCCAGCAGTTACCGAAAGACAGGGACCTACGAGCAGTACTTC.

The chain has TRBV7-2 and TRBJ1-5, with 10 bases matching TRBD1. This CDR3 has 17 amino acids. The V gene's germline CDR1 is SGHTA and CDR2 FQGNSA. J gave up 2 bases and V 4 bases, and 8 bases lay outside the gene matches. The CDR3 DNA reads TGTGCCAGCAGCTCGTCCCGGGACAGGGGCGGCAATCAGCCCCAGCATTTT. This codes for CASSSSRDRGGNQPQHF.

The chain joins TRBV7-2 to TRBJ1-6; D is unclear. The CDR3 consists of 16 residues. Germline assignment: CDR1 SGHTA and CDR2 FQGNSA. Trimming removed 1 base from V and 2 bases from J, with 9 bases in between. This chain's CDR3 is CASSLGHRPYNSPLHF. CDR3 DNA: TGTGCCAGCAGCTTAGGCCACAGACCCTATAATTCACCCCTCCACTTT.

The rearrangement joins TRBV30 to TRBJ1-5; D ambiguous. This CDR3 contains 16 residues. Germline V gene sequence: CDR1 GTSNPN, CDR2 SVGIG (reference sequence). V lost 2 bases, J lost 2 bases, and 16 bases lay in between. CDR3 region: CAWSKPGTRGNQPQHF. CDR3 nucleotides: TGTGCCTGGAGTAAACCCGGAACGCGGGGCAATCAGCCCCAGCATTTT.

The genes are TRBV9 and TRBJ2-2; 12 nucleotides match TRBD2. This CDR3 comprises 17 residues. J gave up 6 bases and V 0 bases, and 6 bases lay outside the gene matches. The germline V gene has CDR1 SGDLS and CDR2 YYNGEE. The CDR3: CASSVALAGGLAGELFF. DNA of the CDR3: TGTGCCAGCAGCGTAGCGCTAGCGGGGGGGCTCGCCGGGGAGCTGTTTTTT.